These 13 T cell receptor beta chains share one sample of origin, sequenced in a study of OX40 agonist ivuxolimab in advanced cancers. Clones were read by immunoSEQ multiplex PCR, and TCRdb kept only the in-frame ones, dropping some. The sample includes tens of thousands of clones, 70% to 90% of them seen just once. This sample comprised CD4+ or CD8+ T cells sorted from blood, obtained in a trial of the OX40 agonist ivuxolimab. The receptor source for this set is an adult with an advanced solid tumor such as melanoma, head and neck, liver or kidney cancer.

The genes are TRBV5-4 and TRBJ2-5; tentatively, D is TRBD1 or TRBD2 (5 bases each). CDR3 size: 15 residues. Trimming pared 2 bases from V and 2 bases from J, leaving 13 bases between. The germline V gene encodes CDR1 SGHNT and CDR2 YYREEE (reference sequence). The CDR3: CASSLPGREQETQYF. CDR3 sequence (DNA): TGTGCCAGCAGCTTACCGGGACGGGAACAAGAGACCCAGTACTTC.

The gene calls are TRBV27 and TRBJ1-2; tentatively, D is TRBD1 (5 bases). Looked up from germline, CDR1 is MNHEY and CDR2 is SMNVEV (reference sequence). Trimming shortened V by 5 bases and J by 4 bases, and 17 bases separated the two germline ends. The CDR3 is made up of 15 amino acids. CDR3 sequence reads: CASSPRISGFYGYTF. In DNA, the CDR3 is TGTGCCAGCAGTCCCCGGATTTCAGGGTTCTATGGCTACACCTTC.

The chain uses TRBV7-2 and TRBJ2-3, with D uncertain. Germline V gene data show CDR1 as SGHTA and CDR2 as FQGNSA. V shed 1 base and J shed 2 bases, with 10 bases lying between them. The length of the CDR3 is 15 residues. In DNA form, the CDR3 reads TGTGCCAGCAGCTTAGGAAGGCACTACACAGATACGCAGTATTTT. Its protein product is CASSLGRHYTDTQYF.

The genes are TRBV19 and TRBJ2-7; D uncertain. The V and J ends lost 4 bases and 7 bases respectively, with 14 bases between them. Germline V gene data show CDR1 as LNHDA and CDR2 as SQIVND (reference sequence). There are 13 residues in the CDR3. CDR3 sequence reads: CASSTPLTEEQYF. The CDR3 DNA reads TGTGCCAGTAGTACCCCTCTAACGGAAGAGCAGTACTTC.

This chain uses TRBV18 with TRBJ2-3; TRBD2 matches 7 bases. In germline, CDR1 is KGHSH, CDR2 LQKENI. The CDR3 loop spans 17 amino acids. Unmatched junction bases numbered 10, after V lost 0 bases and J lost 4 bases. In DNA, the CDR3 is TGTGCCAGCTCACCACCGGCTAGCGGAGGTCGCGCAGATACGCAGTATTTT. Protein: CASSPPASGGRADTQYF.

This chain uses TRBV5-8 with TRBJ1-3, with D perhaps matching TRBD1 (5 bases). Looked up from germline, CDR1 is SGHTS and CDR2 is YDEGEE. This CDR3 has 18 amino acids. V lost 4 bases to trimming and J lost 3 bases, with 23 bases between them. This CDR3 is CASSPEAQDGALGNTIYF. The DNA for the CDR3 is TGTGCCAGCAGCCCCGAAGCACAGGACGGGGCTCTTGGAAACACCATATATTTT.

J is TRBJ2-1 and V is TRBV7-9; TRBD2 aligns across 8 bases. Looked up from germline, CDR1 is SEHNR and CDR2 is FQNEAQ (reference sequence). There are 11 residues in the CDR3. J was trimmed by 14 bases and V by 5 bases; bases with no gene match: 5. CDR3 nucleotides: TGTGCCAGCAGCAGTAGCGGGACGAAGTTCTTC. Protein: CASSSSGTKFF.

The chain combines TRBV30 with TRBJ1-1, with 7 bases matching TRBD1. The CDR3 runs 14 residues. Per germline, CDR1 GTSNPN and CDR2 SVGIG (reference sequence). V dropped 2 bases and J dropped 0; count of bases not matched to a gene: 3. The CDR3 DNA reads TGTGCCTGGAGTAAGACAGGGCTGAACACTGAAGCTTTCTTT. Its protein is CAWSKTGLNTEAFF.

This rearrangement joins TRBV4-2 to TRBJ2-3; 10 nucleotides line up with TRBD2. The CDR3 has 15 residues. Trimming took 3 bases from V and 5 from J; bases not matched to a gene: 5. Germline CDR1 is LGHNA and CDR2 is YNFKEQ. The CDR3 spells CASSQLAGEGDTQYF. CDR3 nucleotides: TGTGCCAGCAGCCAGCTAGCGGGAGAGGGAGATACGCAGTATTTT.

CDR3 sequence (DNA): TGTGCCAGTAGTGCCTGGACAGGGGGAAGTCAGCCCCAGCATTTT. This sequence encodes CASSAWTGGSQPQHF. The chain is built from TRBV19 and TRBJ1-5; 10 bases line up with TRBD1. CDR1 and CDR2 (germline): LNHDA, SQIVND (reference sequence). The CDR3 totals 15 residues. The junction had 7 bases not matched to a gene; V was cut back by 5 bases and J by 6 bases. Full variable domain (rest looked up from reference TRBV19 and TRBJ1-5): DGGITQSPKYLFRKEGQNVTLSCEQNLNHDAMYWYRQDPGQGLRLIYYSQIVNDFQKGDIAEGYSVSREKKESFPLTVTSAQKNPTAFYLCASSAWTGGSQPQHFGDGTRLSIL.

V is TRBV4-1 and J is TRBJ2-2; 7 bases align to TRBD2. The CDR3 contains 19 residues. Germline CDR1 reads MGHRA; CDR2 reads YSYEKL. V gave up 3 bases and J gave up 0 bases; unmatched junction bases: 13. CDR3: CASSHISVVAGSNTGELFF. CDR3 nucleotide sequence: TGCGCCAGCAGCCACATCAGCGTGGTAGCGGGTTCGAACACCGGGGAGCTGTTTTTT.

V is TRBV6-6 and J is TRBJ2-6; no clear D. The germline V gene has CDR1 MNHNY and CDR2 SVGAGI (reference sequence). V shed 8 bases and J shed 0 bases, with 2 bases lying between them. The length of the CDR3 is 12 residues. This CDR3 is CASASGANVLTF. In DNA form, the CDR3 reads TGTGCCAGCGCCTCTGGGGCCAACGTCCTGACTTTC.

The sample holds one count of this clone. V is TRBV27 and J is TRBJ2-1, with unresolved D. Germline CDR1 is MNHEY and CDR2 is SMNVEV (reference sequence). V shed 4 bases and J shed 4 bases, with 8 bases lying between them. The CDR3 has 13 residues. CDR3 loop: CASSSGVYNEQFF. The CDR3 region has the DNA TGTGCCAGCAGTTCCGGTGTGTACAATGAGCAGTTCTTC.